Detailed here is one T cell receptor (beta chain). There are 15 residues in the CDR3. These data originate in a study of T cells expressing NK-cell markers. TCRdb re-called the 5' RACE reads and gives one entry per CDR3 protein, without DNA. Its clone listing holds about 460,000 distinct CDR3 sequences. Sequencing was performed on blood T cells: a sorted CD56 or NKG2C T cell subset, CD4+ or CD8+ T cells, or bulk PBMC T cells (not recorded which). The chain employs TRBV12-3 or TRBV12-4 and TRBJ1-5. This sequence was found in a woman aged 45-65 years in good health. This CDR3 reads CASSFAVTGNQPQHF.